Following are 17 T cell receptor beta chains from one sample sequenced in a study of blood T cell repertoires in COVID-19. Data came from immunoSEQ multiplex PCR; TCRdb stores just in-frame clones and leaves some out. The table lists 70,000 to 85,000 clones, about 83% of them singletons. Source material: peripheral blood. The source is a human donor in a cohort sampled during active COVID-19.

V is TRBV29-1 and J is TRBJ2-7, with a weak D call TRBD1 (6 bases). Trimming took off 5 bases at V and 7 bases at J, with 21 bases between the two ends. The CDR3 has 14 amino acids. Germline CDR1 and CDR2: SQVTM and ANQGSEA. The CDR3 coding sequence is TGCAGCGTTTGCCGGGACACCAATACCCCTGAGCAGTACTTC. Protein sequence: CSVCRDTNTPEQYF.

Here the CDR3 reads CASSQAQGYSPLHF. CDR3 DNA: TGTGCCAGCAGCCAAGCGCAGGGATATTCACCCCTCCACTTT. The V and J genes are TRBV14 and TRBJ1-6; possibly TRBD1 for D (5 bases). The length of the CDR3 is 14 residues. Germline V lookup: CDR1 SGHDN, CDR2 FVKESK. The V gene lost 1 base and the J gene lost 8 bases, with 9 bases spanning the gap.

This clone came up a few times. The J gene is TRBJ2-2, the V gene TRBV5-1, with 10 bases identical to TRBD2. Trimming took 0 bases from V and 4 from J; bases not matched to a gene: 6. This CDR3 spans 17 amino acids. Germline lookup yields CDR1 SGHRS and CDR2 YFSETQ. This CDR3 is CASSLEPSGSVTGELFF. The DNA of the CDR3 is TGCGCCAGCAGCTTGGAACCTAGCGGGAGCGTCACCGGGGAGCTGTTTTTT.

In nucleotides, the CDR3 is TGTGCCAGCATGCCGGGGTCTAATGAAAAACTGTTTTTT. It yields the protein CASMPGSNEKLFF. The chain couples TRBV28 to TRBJ1-4, with D uncertain. CDR3 length: 13 amino acids. V lost 7 bases and J lost 3, with 9 bases in between. Germline V gives CDR1 MDHEN, CDR2 SYDVKM.

In its sample, this clone was seen a few times. V and J are TRBV18 and TRBJ2-2; no definite D call. With 0 bases removed from V and 7 bases from J, the gap between germline ends came to 12 bases. The CDR3 sequence is 15 residues long. CDR1 and CDR2 from the germline V gene are KGHSH and LQKENI. The CDR3 loop is CASSPPVAFGGELFF. In DNA, the CDR3 is TGTGCCAGCTCACCACCGGTCGCGTTCGGCGGGGAGCTGTTTTTT.

This clone was seen once. The V and J genes are TRBV30 and TRBJ1-1, with TRBD1 identical over 9 bases. The length of the CDR3 is 11 residues. In germline, CDR1 is GTSNPN, CDR2 SVGIG (reference sequence). Losses at the gene ends were 4 bases for V and 8 bases for J; bases not matched to a gene: 2. CDR3: CAWTGQGEAFF. The CDR3 DNA is TGTGCCTGGACCGGACAGGGGGAAGCTTTCTTT.

V is TRBV18 and J is TRBJ1-2; TRBD1 matches 7 bases. Germline lookup yields CDR1 KGHSH and CDR2 LQKENI. This CDR3 has 16 amino acids. Unmatched junction bases numbered 13, after V lost 2 bases and J lost 7 bases. The CDR3, as DNA: TGTGCCAGCTCACCATCGGACAGGCTTACCGGCAGTGGCTACACCTTC. This gives the protein CASSPSDRLTGSGYTF.

The rearrangement uses TRBV15 and TRBJ2-2, with a possible D match to TRBD2 (6 bases). Trimming took off 0 bases at V and 5 bases at J, with 7 bases between the two ends. The germline V gene has CDR1 LNHNV and CDR2 YYDKDF (reference sequence). The CDR3 loop spans 14 amino acids. CDR3 DNA: TGTGCCACCAGCAGAGATGCGGGGACCGGGGAGCTGTTTTTT. Translated, it gives CATSRDAGTGELFF.

This rearrangement joins TRBV7-3 to TRBJ2-1, with D possibly TRBD2 on 5 matching bases. CDR1 and CDR2 from the germline V gene are SGHTA and FQGTGA. This CDR3 region has 16 residues. V was pared by 3 bases and J by 0 bases, with 12 bases between. CDR3 bases: TGTGCCAGCAGCTTCGTGAGGGCCAGCTCCTACAATGAGCAGTTCTTC. Residues: CASSFVRASSYNEQFF.

The chain carries TRBV3-1 (or the pseudogene TRBV3-2) and TRBJ2-6; a possible D gene is TRBD2 (5 bases). The CDR3 spans 15 residues. In germline, CDR1 is LGHDT, CDR2 YNNKEL (reference sequence). V gave up 3 bases and J gave up 4 bases, with 10 bases separating them. This CDR3 reads CASSQAGGGANVLTF. CDR3 nucleotide sequence: TGTGCCAGCAGCCAGGCCGGAGGAGGGGCCAACGTCCTGACTTTC.

This chain links TRBV5-5 with TRBJ1-4; the match to TRBD1 covers 7 bases. The trim removed 1 base at V and 8 bases at J, leaving 11 bases unmatched. Germline values: CDR1 SGHKS, CDR2 YYEKEE (reference sequence). There are 16 residues in the CDR3. The CDR3 DNA follows: TGTGCCAGCAGCTTGTACGGTGGGGACAGTTCGGAAAAACTGTTTTTT. It encodes CASSLYGGDSSEKLFF.

J is TRBJ1-2 and V is TRBV7-8, with 10 nucleotides matching TRBD1. Germline CDR1 and CDR2: SGHVS and FQNEAQ. J lost 4 bases, V lost 5 bases, and 13 bases had no gene match. This CDR3 is built from 17 residues. As DNA, the CDR3 is TGTGCCAGCAGCCAGGACAGGGGGAGGCTGGTCGGCTATGGCTACACCTTC. Translation: CASSQDRGRLVGYGYTF.

This chain links TRBV6-2 or TRBV6-3 with TRBJ2-2; 12 bases align to TRBD2. J was trimmed by 7 bases and V by 5 bases; bases with no gene match: 2. The CDR3 extends over 14 amino acids. Germline loops: CDR1 MNHEY, CDR2 SVGEGT. DNA of the CDR3: TGTGCCAGCAGTGCGGGACTAGCGGGCGGGGAGCTGTTTTTT. Its translation: CASSAGLAGGELFF.

This clone occurred a few times. The genes are TRBV30 and TRBJ1-5; D ambiguous. The V gene's germline CDR1 is GTSNPN and CDR2 SVGIG (reference sequence). The CDR3 contains 12 residues. Trimming cost V 7 bases and J 0 bases, with 7 bases left between them. The CDR3 here is CASGVSNQPQHF. As DNA, the CDR3 is TGTGCCTCCGGGGTTAGCAATCAGCCCCAGCATTTT.

This clone has just one count. V and J are TRBV25-1 and TRBJ2-3; 11 nucleotides line up with TRBD1. The CDR3 consists of 15 residues. Germline CDR1 MGHDK, CDR2 SYGVNS. Losses at the gene ends were 3 bases for V and 6 bases for J; bases not matched to a gene: 5. DNA for the CDR3: TGTGCCAGCAGTGACTGGACAGGGGGCGTGGATACGCAGTATTTT. This encodes CASSDWTGGVDTQYF.

J is TRBJ1-2 and V is TRBV11-3; no clear D gene. The V gene lost 0 bases and the J gene lost 7 bases, with 9 bases spanning the gap. Germline V gene data show CDR1 as SGHNT and CDR2 as YENEEA. This CDR3 spans 13 amino acids. CDR3 sequence reads: CASSLERAGGYTF. The CDR3 nucleotides read TGTGCCAGCAGCTTAGAGCGAGCCGGTGGCTACACCTTC.

The CDR3 coding sequence is TGTGCCACCAGCAGAGATGGAGGGGACTCCTACGAGCAGTACTTC. Its translation is CATSRDGGDSYEQYF. This sequence joins TRBV15 and TRBJ2-7, with a weak D call TRBD2 (6 bases). The length of the CDR3 is 15 residues. The germline gives CDR1 LNHNV, CDR2 YYDKDF (reference sequence). Trimming stripped 0 bases from V and 0 bases from J, with 9 bases between.